A selection of T cell receptor beta chains follows, all from one sample in a study of OX40 agonist ivuxolimab in advanced cancers. Measured with immunoSEQ multiplex PCR; TCRdb has only the in-frame clones, and not every one. Here the sample spans about 79,000 clones, approximately 80% being singletons. Sequenced material: CD4+ or CD8+ T cells sorted from blood, taken in a trial of the OX40 agonist ivuxolimab. The receptor source for this set is an adult with an advanced solid tumor such as melanoma, head and neck, liver or kidney cancer. Both conserved end residues are part of each CDR3. The order of the fields is CDR3 DNA, CDR3 protein, J gene, V gene, clone size, D gene. D genes are given only for firm matches. Where a row states a size, it is once, few, many or the class of an expanded clone; other rows omit it.

TGTGCCAGCAGTCAACTAGGCTACGAGCAGTACTTC,CASSQLGYEQYF,TRBJ2-7,TRBV7-2,-,-
TGTGCCTGGACTAGCGGGGAAGAGACCCAGTACTTC,CAWTSGEETQYF,TRBJ2-5,TRBV30,-,TRBD2
TGTGCCAGCAGTGTGGGACAGGTTCGGCAAGAGACCCAGTACTTC,CASSVGQVRQETQYF,TRBJ2-5,TRBV6-1,-,TRBD1
TGTGCCAGCAGTATCAACAGGGGCAGCTATGGCTACACCTTC,CASSINRGSYGYTF,TRBJ1-2,TRBV6-5,-,TRBD1
TGTGCCAGCAGCTTAGGTGAAGGTGGCTACAATGAGCAGTTCTTC,CASSLGEGGYNEQFF,TRBJ2-1,TRBV7-9,-,-
TGTGCCAGCAGCTGGACAGGGGTCACTGAAGCTTTCTTT,CASSWTGVTEAFF,TRBJ1-1,TRBV7-8,-,TRBD1
TGCAGCGTTGTTGTGGAGGGAAATACAGGGGCTTATGGCTACACCTTC,CSVVVEGNTGAYGYTF,TRBJ1-2,TRBV29-1,-,TRBD1
TGTGCCAGCAGCCAGACAGGGAGAGGCTATGGCTACACCTTC,CASSQTGRGYGYTF,TRBJ1-2,TRBV6-1,-,TRBD1
TGTGCCAGCAGTTACGAGTCCAGCCGCTACGAGCAGTACTTC,CASSYESSRYEQYF,TRBJ2-7,TRBV6-5,few,-
TGTGCCAGCAGCTCGGGACCGGGACGAAATCAGCCCCAGCATTTT,CASSSGPGRNQPQHF,TRBJ1-5,TRBV7-9,once,-
TGTGCCAGTAGGGCGAGGGGTGAAAAACTGTTTTTT,CASRARGEKLFF,TRBJ1-4,TRBV19,-,-
TGTGCCAGCAGCCATGGGGCAGTCGACGAGCAGTACTTC,CASSHGAVDEQYF,TRBJ2-7,TRBV11-3,-,-
TGTGCCAGCAGCTTAGTTGCCAGAACAGGGTCAAGGTTTGACTACGAGCAGTACTTC,CASSLVARTGSRFDYEQYF,TRBJ2-7,TRBV7-2,-,-
TGTGCCAGCTCACCGGGACTGCTGAACACCGGGGAGCTGTTTTTT,CASSPGLLNTGELFF,TRBJ2-2,TRBV18,-,-
TGTGCCAGCAGCGTAGAAGCGCGAGACACGCAGTATTTT,CASSVEARDTQYF,TRBJ2-3,TRBV9,-,-
TGTGCCAGCAGTCGGGAGGGGGTGAGAGAGACCCAGTACTTC,CASSREGVRETQYF,TRBJ2-5,TRBV2,once,TRBD2
TGTGCCAGCAGCGTCGGACAGACCTCCTACAATGAGCAGTTCTTC,CASSVGQTSYNEQFF,TRBJ2-1,TRBV9,-,-
TGTGCCAGCAGTTTCAGGGGAAGAGAAAAACTGTTTTTT,CASSFRGREKLFF,TRBJ1-4,TRBV27,-,-
TGTGCCAGCAGGATTACTTGGAATCAGCCCCAGCATTTT,CASRITWNQPQHF,TRBJ1-5,TRBV6-5,-,-
TGTGCCAGCAGCTTGAGGGTTGTGGAGACCCAGTACTTC,CASSLRVVETQYF,TRBJ2-5,TRBV5-6,-,-
TGTGCCAGCAGTTTGGGCAGCAGGGGCGGTGAGACCCAGTACTTC,CASSLGSRGGETQYF,TRBJ2-5,TRBV28,-,-
TGCGCCAGCAGCTTGGGAGGGACTAGAGAAGAGACCCAGTACTTC,CASSLGGTREETQYF,TRBJ2-5,TRBV5-1,few,TRBD2
TGCGCCAGCAGCTTGGGGACAGCCGCCTACAATGAGCAGTTCTTC,CASSLGTAAYNEQFF,TRBJ2-1,TRBV5-1,-,-
TGTGCCAGCAGTGATAGTGGACAGGGTCAGTCACCCCTCCACTTT,CASSDSGQGQSPLHF,TRBJ1-6,TRBV2,-,TRBD1
TGCGCCAGCAGCTTGGGGACTAGCGGGGCCGTAGATACGCAGTATTTT,CASSLGTSGAVDTQYF,TRBJ2-3,TRBV5-1,-,TRBD2
TGTGCCAGCAGCTTGGAGGGACAGGGGGCCCACGAGCAGTACTTC,CASSLEGQGAHEQYF,TRBJ2-7,TRBV7-6,-,TRBD1
TGTGCCAGCAGACAAGCTCTTGGGTGGGAGACTTTGAACACCAGGGAGCTGTTTTTT,CASRQALGWETLNTRELFF,TRBJ2-2,TRBV5-6,-,-
TGTGCCAGCAGCTTAGTCAGGGACACAGATACGCAGTATTTT,CASSLVRDTDTQYF,TRBJ2-3,TRBV7-4,-,-
TGTGCCAGCAGTTACACCAGGGGGGAGACCCAGTACTTC,CASSYTRGETQYF,TRBJ2-5,TRBV6-5,-,TRBD1
TGTGCCATCAGCGTACTAGGGAAGGATAATGAGCAGTTCTTC,CAISVLGKDNEQFF,TRBJ2-1,TRBV10-3,-,-
TGTGCCAGCAGTGCCATGAGCTACGAGCAGTACTTC,CASSAMSYEQYF,TRBJ2-7,TRBV2,-,-
TGCGCCAGCAGCTTGATGGGCAGGAACAATGAGCAGTTCTTC,CASSLMGRNNEQFF,TRBJ2-1,TRBV5-1,-,-
TGTGCCAGCAGTTTATATACCGAGCAGTACTTC,CASSLYTEQYF,TRBJ2-7,TRBV28,-,-
TGTGCCAGCAGCTTAGGCAGGGGGGGGACCCAGTACTTC,CASSLGRGGTQYF,TRBJ2-5,TRBV11-3,-,-
TGTGCCAGCAGCGGGGGCGCGGCCCTCAATCAGCCCCAGCATTTT,CASSGGAALNQPQHF,TRBJ1-5,TRBV2,once,-
TGTGCCAGCAGGGGCCAACCGGCCTACTCCTACGAGCAGTACTTC,CASRGQPAYSYEQYF,TRBJ2-7,TRBV2,few,-
TGTGCCAGCAGCTCCTCAGGCACAGATACGCAGTATTTT,CASSSSGTDTQYF,TRBJ2-3,TRBV5-4,-,-
TGTGCCAGCAGTTATCTGGGGAACACTGAAGCTTTCTTT,CASSYLGNTEAFF,TRBJ1-1,TRBV6-5,-,-
TGTGCCAGCAGCCCTACCGGGACAGAAGGCAAAAACATTCAGTACTTC,CASSPTGTEGKNIQYF,TRBJ2-4,TRBV5-4,-,TRBD1
TGTGCCAGCAGCTTGGGGGCACAGGTAGTCCAAGAGACCCAGTACTTC,CASSLGAQVVQETQYF,TRBJ2-5,TRBV5-8,-,-
TGTGCCAGCAGTTTAAGGGAGCGGGGGACCTTCTACAATGAGCAGTTCTTC,CASSLRERGTFYNEQFF,TRBJ2-1,TRBV28,-,TRBD2
TGTGCCAGCAGTCAAGCAGGGGGTGGGGGGACCTATGGCTACACCTTC,CASSQAGGGGTYGYTF,TRBJ1-2,TRBV6-1,-,TRBD1
TGTGCCAGCAATACCCGAGCGGGGAACTCTGGGGCCAACGTCCTGACTTTC,CASNTRAGNSGANVLTF,TRBJ2-6,TRBV28,-,TRBD2
TGTGCCAGCAGCACAGCCGAGCGGGGTTACACAGATACGCAGTATTTT,CASSTAERGYTDTQYF,TRBJ2-3,TRBV7-2,-,TRBD2
TGTGCCAGCTCACTTACTAGCTCCGAGCAGTACTTC,CASSLTSSEQYF,TRBJ2-7,TRBV18,-,-
TGTGCCAGCAGTCGTCCGACAGGCTCCCCATATAGCAATCAGCCCCAGCATTTT,CASSRPTGSPYSNQPQHF,TRBJ1-5,TRBV28,-,-
TGCGCCAGCAGCTTGGAGGCTAGCGGGGGGTCGGGGTCCCAGTACTTC,CASSLEASGGSGSQYF,TRBJ2-5,TRBV5-1,-,TRBD2
TGTGCCAGCAGTCCCCCGAACCCCTCGGGACCCCAGCATTTT,CASSPPNPSGPQHF,TRBJ1-5,TRBV28,-,-
TGTGCCAGCAGTTTTGACAGGAGCTCCTACGAGCAGTACTTC,CASSFDRSSYEQYF,TRBJ2-7,TRBV6-1,-,-
TGCGCCAGCAGCCAAATTATAAATGAAAAACTGTTTTTT,CASSQIINEKLFF,TRBJ1-4,TRBV4-1,-,-
TGCGCCAGCAGCCCGGGACAGAAGACTAATGAAAAACTGTTTTTT,CASSPGQKTNEKLFF,TRBJ1-4,TRBV5-1,-,TRBD1
TGTGCCAGCAGTGGCTTACAGGGATACACTGAAGCTTTCTTT,CASSGLQGYTEAFF,TRBJ1-1,TRBV6-1,-,-
TGTGCCAGCATTAGGGAGGGGGCAGGAAATCAGCCCCAGCATTTT,CASIREGAGNQPQHF,TRBJ1-5,TRBV2,-,TRBD1
TGTGCCAGCAGTGAACCCCAGGGGAACACTGAAGCTTTCTTT,CASSEPQGNTEAFF,TRBJ1-1,TRBV6-5,-,-
TGCGCCAGCAGCCAAGAATACTTAGCGCTCTACGAGCAGTACTTC,CASSQEYLALYEQYF,TRBJ2-7,TRBV4-1,-,-
TGCAGCGCAGGGGAGGCCTATGGCTACACCTTC,CSAGEAYGYTF,TRBJ1-2,TRBV29-1,-,-
TGTGCCAGTAGTACTCGGAGTGTGAATTCACCCCTCCACTTT,CASSTRSVNSPLHF,TRBJ1-6,TRBV19,-,-
TGTGCCACCACCCAGGACAGGACGAACACTGAAGCTTTCTTT,CATTQDRTNTEAFF,TRBJ1-1,TRBV11-1,-,TRBD1